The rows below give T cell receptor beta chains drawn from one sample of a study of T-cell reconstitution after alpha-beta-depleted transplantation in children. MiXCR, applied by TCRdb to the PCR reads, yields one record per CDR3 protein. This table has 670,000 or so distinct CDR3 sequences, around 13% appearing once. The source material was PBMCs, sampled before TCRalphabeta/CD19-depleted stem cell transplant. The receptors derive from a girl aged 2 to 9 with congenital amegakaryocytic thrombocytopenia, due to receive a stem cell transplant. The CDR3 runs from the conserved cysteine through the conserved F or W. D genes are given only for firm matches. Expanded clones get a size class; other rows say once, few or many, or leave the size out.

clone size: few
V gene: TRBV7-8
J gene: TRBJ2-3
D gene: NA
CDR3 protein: CASSNTHTDTQYF
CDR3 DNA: TGTGCCAGCAGCAATACCCACACAGATACGCAGTATTTT

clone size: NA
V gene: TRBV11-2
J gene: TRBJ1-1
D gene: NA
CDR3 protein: CASSPPDVNTEAFF
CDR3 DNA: TGTGCCAGCAGCCCCCCAGACGTGAACACTGAAGCTTTCTTT

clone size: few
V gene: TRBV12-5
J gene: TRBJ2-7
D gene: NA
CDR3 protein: CASGLVPYLGDSYEQYF
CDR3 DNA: TGTGCTAGTGGTTTGGTACCGTACTTAGGGGACTCCTACGAGCAGTACTTC

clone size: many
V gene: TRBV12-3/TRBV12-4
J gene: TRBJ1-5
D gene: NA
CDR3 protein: CASSSLPPDSVFYSNQPQHF
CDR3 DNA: TGTGCCAGCAGTTCCCTTCCTCCCGACAGCGTCTTTTATAGCAATCAGCCCCAGCATTTT

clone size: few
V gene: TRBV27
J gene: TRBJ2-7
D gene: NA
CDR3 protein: CASSLSTHRVRGYEQYF
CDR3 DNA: TGTGCCAGCAGTTTATCCACCCACAGGGTAAGAGGGTACGAGCAGTACTTC

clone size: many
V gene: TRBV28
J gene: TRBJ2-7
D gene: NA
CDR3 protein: CASRSGASYEQYF
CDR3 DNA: TGTGCCAGCAGGTCAGGAGCGTCCTACGAGCAGTACTTC

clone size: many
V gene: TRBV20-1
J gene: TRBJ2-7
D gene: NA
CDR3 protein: CSANGQYF
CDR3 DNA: TGCAGTGCTAACGGGCAGTACTTC

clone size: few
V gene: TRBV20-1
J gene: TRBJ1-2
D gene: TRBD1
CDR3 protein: CSAREIGMDRPTYGYTF
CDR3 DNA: TGCAGTGCTAGAGAGATCGGTATGGACAGGCCGACCTATGGCTACACCTTC

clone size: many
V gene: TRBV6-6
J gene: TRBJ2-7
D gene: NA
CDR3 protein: CASLGFHEQYF
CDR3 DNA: TGTGCCAGCCTCGGCTTCCACGAGCAGTACTTC

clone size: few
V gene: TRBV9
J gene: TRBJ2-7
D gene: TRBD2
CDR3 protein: CASSVAGLAKGSYEQYF
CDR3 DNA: TGTGCCAGCAGCGTCGCTGGACTAGCGAAGGGCTCCTACGAGCAGTACTTC

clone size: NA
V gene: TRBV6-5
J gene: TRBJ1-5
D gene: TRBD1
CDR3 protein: CASSYLTGGYQPQHF
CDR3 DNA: TGTGCCAGCAGCTACCTTACAGGGGGCTATCAGCCCCAGCATTTT